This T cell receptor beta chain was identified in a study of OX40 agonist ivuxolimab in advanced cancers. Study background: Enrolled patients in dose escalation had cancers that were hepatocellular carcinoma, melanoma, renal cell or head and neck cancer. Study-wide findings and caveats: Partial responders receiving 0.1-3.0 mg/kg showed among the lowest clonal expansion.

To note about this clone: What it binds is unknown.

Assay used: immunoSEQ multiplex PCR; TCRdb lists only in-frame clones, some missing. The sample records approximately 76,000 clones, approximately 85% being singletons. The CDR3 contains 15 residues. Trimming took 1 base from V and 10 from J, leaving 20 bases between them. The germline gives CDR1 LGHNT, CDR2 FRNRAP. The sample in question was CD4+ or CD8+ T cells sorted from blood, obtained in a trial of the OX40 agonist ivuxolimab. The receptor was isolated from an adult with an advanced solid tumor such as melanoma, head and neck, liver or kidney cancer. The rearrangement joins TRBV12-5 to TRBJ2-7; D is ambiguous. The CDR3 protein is CASGLAPPDPPPQYF. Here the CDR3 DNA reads TGTGCTAGTGGTTTGGCACCCCCGGACCCACCACCCCAGTACTTC. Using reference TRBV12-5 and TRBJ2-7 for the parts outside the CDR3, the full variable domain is DARVTQTPRHKVTEMGQEVTMRCQPILGHNTVFWYRQTMMQGLELLAYFRNRAPLDDSGMPKDRFSAEMPDATLATLKIQPSEPRDSAVYFCASGLAPPDPPPQYFGPGTRLTVT.